The clone carrying this T cell receptor beta chain showed up many times. This specimen comes from a study of T cells after yellow fever vaccination. TCRdb ran MiXCR on the 5' RACE reads and lists one entry per CDR3 protein. The sample shows roughly 310,000 distinct CDR3 sequences, roughly 4% of them seen only once. This CDR3 has 16 amino acids. Germline CDR1 SGHNT, CDR2 YYREEE (reference sequence). Trimming removed 0 bases at V and 5 bases at J, with 17 bases between. The sequenced sample was PBMCs, obtained on the day of the yellow fever booster vaccination. This sequence joins TRBV5-4 and TRBJ2-5; D tentatively fits TRBD1 or TRBD2 (5 bases each). The receptor was isolated from a young man who received the YFV17D yellow fever vaccine. Here the CDR3 reads CASSLGVAGPGETQYF. In nucleotides, the CDR3 is TGTGCCAGCAGCTTGGGAGTTGCAGGGCCGGGGGAGACCCAGTACTTC.